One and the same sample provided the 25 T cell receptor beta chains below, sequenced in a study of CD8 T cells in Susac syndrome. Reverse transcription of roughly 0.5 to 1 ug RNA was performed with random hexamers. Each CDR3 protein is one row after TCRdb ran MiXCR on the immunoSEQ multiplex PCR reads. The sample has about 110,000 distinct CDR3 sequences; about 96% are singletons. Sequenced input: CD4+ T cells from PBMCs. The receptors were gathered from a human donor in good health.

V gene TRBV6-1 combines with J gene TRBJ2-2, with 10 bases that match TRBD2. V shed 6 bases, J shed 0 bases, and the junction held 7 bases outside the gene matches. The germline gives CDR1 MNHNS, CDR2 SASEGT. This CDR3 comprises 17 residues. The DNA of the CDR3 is TGTGCCAGCAGCCTCGTAGCGGGAGGCACGAACACCGGGGAGCTGTTTTTT. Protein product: CASSLVAGGTNTGELFF.

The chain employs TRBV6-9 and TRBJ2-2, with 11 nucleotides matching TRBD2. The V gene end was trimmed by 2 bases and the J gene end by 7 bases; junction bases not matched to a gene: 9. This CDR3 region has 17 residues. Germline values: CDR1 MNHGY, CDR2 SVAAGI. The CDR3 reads CASSYPTSGSFDGELFF. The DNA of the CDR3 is TGTGCCAGCAGTTATCCTACTAGCGGGAGCTTTGACGGGGAGCTGTTTTTT.

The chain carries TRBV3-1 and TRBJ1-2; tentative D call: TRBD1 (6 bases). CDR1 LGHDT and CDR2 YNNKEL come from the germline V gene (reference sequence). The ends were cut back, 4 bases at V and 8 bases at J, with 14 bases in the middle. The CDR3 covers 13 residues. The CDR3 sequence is CASSRAGAQGYTF. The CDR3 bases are TGTGCCAGCAGCCGAGCAGGGGCGCAAGGCTACACCTTC.

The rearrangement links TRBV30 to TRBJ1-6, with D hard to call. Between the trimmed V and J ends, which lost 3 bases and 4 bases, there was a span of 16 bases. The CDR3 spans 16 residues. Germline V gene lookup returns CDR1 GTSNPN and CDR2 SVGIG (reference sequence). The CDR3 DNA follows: TGTGCCTGGAGGAAGAGAGTCTTCCTTTATAATTCACCCCTCCACTTT. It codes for CAWRKRVFLYNSPLHF.

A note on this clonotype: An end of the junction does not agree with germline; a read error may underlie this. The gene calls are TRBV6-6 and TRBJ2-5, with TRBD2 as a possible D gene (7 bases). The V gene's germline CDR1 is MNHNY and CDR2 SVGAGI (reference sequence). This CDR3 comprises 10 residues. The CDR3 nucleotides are TGTCGGGGGCGGGAGAAGACCCAGTGCTTC. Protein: CRGREKTQCF.

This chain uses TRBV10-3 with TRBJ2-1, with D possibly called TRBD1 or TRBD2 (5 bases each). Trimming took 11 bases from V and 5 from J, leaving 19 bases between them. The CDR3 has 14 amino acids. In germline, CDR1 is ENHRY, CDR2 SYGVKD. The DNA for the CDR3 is TGTGCCTCCGGTGGGGGACCGACTAACAATGAGCAGTTCTTC. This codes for CASGGGPTNNEQFF.

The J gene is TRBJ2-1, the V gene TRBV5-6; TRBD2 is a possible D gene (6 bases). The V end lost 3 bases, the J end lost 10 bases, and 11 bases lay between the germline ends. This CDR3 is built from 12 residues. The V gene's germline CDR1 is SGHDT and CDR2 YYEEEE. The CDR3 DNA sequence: TGTGCCAGCAGCTCGCGCCGGGGGGAGCAGTTCTTC. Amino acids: CASSSRRGEQFF.

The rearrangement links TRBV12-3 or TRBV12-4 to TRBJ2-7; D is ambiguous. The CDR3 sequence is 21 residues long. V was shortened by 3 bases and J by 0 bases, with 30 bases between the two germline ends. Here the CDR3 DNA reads TGTGCCAGCAGTTTCTCCTTTCTGGATCCATCCACCCTTTACGGCTCCTACGAGCAGTACTTC. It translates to CASSFSFLDPSTLYGSYEQYF.

This chain's CDR3 is CASSQDFRVADTQYF. The CDR3, as DNA: TGCGCCAGCAGCCAAGATTTCCGAGTGGCAGATACGCAGTATTTT. This chain joins TRBV4-3 and TRBJ2-3; D call uncertain. Between the trimmed V and J ends, which lost 0 bases and 4 bases, there was a span of 11 bases. CDR3 length: 15 residues. The V gene's germline CDR1 is LGHNA and CDR2 YSLEER.

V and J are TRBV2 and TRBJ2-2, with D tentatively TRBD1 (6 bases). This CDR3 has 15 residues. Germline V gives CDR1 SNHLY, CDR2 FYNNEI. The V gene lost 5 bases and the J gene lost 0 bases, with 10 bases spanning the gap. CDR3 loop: CASSRTATNTGELFF. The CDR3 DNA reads TGTGCCAGCAGTAGGACAGCTACGAACACCGGGGAGCTGTTTTTT.

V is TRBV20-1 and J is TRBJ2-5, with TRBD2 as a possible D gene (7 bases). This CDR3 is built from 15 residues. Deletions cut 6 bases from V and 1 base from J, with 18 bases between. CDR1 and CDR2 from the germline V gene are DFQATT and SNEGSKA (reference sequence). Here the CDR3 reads CSALGGEGRQETQYF. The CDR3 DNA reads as TGCAGTGCCCTAGGGGGGGAAGGGCGCCAAGAGACCCAGTACTTC.

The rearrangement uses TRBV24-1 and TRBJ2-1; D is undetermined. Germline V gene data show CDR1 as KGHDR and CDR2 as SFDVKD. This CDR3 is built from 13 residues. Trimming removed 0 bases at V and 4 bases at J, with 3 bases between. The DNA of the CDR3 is TGTGCCACCAGTGATTTGGGATACAATGAGCAGTTCTTC. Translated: CATSDLGYNEQFF.

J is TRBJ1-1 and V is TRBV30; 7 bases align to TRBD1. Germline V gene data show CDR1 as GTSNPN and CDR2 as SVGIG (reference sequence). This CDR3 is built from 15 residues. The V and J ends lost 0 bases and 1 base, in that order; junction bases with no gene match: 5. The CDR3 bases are TGTGCCTGGAGTGTAGGGGGCAGGGGGAACACTGAAGCTTTCTTT. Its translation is CAWSVGGRGNTEAFF.

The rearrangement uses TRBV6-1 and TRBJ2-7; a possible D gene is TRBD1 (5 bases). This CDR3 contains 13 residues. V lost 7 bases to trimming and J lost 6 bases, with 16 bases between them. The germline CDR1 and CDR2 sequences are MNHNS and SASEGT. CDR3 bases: TGTGCCAGCAAAAAAGGGCAGGGTAGCGAGCAGTACTTC. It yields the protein CASKKGQGSEQYF.

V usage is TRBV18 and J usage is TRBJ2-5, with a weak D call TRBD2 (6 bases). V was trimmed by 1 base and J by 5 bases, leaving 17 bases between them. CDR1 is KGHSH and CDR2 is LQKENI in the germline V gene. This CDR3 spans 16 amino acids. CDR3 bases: TGTGCCAGCTCACCACTTGTCGGAGGGCCGGGGGAGACCCAGTACTTC. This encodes CASSPLVGGPGETQYF.

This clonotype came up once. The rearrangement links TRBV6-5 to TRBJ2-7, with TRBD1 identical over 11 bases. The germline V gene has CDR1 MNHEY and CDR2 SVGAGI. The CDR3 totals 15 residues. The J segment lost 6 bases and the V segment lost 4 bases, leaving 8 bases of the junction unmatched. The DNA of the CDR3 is TGTGCCAGCAGTTCCGGACAGGGGGCTGTGAGCGAGCAGTACTTC. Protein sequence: CASSSGQGAVSEQYF.

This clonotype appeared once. As DNA, the CDR3 is TGTGCCAGCAGTCCCGCCAGTGGGGTTACAGATACGCAGTATTTT. It is translated as CASSPASGVTDTQYF. J is TRBJ2-3 and V is TRBV6-6, with no clear D. With 5 bases removed from V and 3 bases from J, the gap between germline ends came to 15 bases. CDR1 and CDR2 from the germline V gene are MNHNY and SVGAGI (reference sequence). The CDR3 has 15 residues.

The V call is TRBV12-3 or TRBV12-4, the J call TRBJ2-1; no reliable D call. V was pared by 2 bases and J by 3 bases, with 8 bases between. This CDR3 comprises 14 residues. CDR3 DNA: TGTGCCAGCAGTTTAAGGGATTTCTACAATGAGCAGTTCTTC. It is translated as CASSLRDFYNEQFF.

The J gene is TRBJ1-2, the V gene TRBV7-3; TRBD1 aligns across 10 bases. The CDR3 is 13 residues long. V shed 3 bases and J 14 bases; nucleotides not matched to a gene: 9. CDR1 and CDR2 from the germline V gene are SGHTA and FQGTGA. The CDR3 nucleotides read TGTGCCAGCAGCTTCCCCGGACAGGGGGTCCTTACCTTC. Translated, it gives CASSFPGQGVLTF.

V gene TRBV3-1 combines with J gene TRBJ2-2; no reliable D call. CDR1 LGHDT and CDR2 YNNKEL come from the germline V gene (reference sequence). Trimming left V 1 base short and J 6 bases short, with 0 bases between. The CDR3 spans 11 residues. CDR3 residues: CASSQAGELFF. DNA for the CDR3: TGTGCCAGCAGCCAAGCCGGGGAGCTGTTTTTT.

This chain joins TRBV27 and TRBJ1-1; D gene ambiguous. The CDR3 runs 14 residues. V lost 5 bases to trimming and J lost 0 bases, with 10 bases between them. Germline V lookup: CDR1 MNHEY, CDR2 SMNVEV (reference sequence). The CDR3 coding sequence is TGTGCCAGCAGTACGCGGACGGTGAACACTGAAGCTTTCTTT. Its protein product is CASSTRTVNTEAFF.

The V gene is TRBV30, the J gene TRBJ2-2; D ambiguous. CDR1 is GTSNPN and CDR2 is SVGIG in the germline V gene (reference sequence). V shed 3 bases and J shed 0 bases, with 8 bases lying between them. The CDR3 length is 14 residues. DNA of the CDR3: TGTGCCTGGAGGTTCACAGCGAACACCGGGGAGCTGTTTTTT. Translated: CAWRFTANTGELFF.

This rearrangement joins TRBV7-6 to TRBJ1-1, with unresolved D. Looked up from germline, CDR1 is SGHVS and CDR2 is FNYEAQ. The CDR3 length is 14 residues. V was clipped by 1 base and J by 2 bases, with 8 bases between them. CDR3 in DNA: TGTGCCAGCAGCTTAGTCCACGGTAACACTGAAGCTTTCTTT. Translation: CASSLVHGNTEAFF.

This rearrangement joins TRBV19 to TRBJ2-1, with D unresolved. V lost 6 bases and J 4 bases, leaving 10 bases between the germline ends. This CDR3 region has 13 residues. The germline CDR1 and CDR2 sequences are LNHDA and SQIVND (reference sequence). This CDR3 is CASRPPWYNEQFF. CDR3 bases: TGTGCCAGTAGGCCACCTTGGTACAATGAGCAGTTCTTC.

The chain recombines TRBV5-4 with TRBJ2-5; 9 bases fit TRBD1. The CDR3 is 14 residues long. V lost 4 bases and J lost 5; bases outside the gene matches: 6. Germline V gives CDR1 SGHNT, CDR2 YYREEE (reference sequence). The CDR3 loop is CASSPTGGGETQYF. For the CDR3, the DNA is TGTGCCAGCAGCCCGACAGGGGGAGGCGAGACCCAGTACTTC.